These 2 T cell receptor beta chains share one sample of origin, sequenced in a study of CD4 T cells in relation to SARS-CoV-2 and coronaviruses. The method was immunoSEQ multiplex PCR; TCRdb's version includes in-frame clones alone and lacks a portion of them. The sample has about 29,000 clones, about 73% seen once; the top ten hold approximately 20%. Unexposed donor CD4+ T cells date from 2011-2018, before the COVID-19 pandemic. The cells were cultured for around ten days before CD4+ T cells were isolated. No antigen has been assigned to these receptors. Sequenced material: CD4+ T cells from PBMCs, cultured in vitro. These receptors were obtained from a human donor in good health.

This chain uses TRBV28 with TRBJ2-3; 14 bases line up with TRBD2. V gave up 7 bases and J gave up 14 bases; unmatched junction bases: 14. This CDR3 is 15 amino acids long. CDR1 is MDHEN and CDR2 is SYDVKM in the germline V gene. The chain's CDR3 is CASNGGGTSGGHGYF. In DNA form, the CDR3 reads TGTGCCAGCAATGGGGGGGGGACTAGCGGGGGCCACGGGTATTTT.

The chain combines TRBV4-2 with TRBJ1-4; TRBD1 is a possible D gene (6 bases). The germline gives CDR1 LGHNA, CDR2 YNFKEQ. V gave up 0 bases and J gave up 4 bases, with 27 bases separating them. The CDR3 runs 21 residues. CDR3 loop: CASSQDEGIGQRAWGNEKLFF. CDR3 sequence (DNA): TGTGCCAGCAGCCAAGATGAGGGGATCGGACAGCGGGCGTGGGGTAATGAAAAACTGTTTTTT.